This record concerns one TCR beta chain sequence. These data come from a study of shared T cell receptors in the human thymus. The table came from immunoSEQ multiplex PCR; TCRdb's copy has only in-frame clones and leaves some out. The sample includes about 660,000 clones, approximately 89% seen only once; the top ten take 0.0094%. V trimming: 7 bases; J trimming: 2 bases; junction bases outside the gene matches: 7. From germline, CDR1 is SGHRS and CDR2 YFSETQ. The CDR3 extends over 14 amino acids. The same data also contributed to another study, on human thymus T cells. That work states: All donors were healthy Finnish infants who were undergoing corrective surgery to treat congenital heart defects. What appeared biased in thymic and blood repertoires was the usage of V and J genes. Unrelated individuals were reported by related research to share highly overlapping thymic repertoires.

The genes are TRBV5-1 and TRBJ2-3, with TRBD2 matching over 7 bases. The sequence derives from a boy younger than two with a congenital heart defect. The sequencing sample was made of thymocytes. This chain's CDR3 is CASSRAGNTDTQYF. Here the CDR3 DNA reads TGCGCCAGCTCCCGAGCGGGGAACACAGATACGCAGTATTTT.